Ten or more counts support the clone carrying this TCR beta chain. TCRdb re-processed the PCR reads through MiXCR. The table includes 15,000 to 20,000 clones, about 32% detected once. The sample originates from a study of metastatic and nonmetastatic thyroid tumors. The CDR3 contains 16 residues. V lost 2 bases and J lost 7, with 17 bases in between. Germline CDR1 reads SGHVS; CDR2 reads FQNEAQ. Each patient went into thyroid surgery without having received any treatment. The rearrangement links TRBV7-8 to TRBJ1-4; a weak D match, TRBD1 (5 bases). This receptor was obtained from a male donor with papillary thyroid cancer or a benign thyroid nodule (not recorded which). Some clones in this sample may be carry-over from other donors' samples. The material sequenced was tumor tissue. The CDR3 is CASSLFVGITGEKLFF. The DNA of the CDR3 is TGTGCCAGCAGCTTATTTGTCGGGATCACAGGTGAAAAACTGTTTTTT.